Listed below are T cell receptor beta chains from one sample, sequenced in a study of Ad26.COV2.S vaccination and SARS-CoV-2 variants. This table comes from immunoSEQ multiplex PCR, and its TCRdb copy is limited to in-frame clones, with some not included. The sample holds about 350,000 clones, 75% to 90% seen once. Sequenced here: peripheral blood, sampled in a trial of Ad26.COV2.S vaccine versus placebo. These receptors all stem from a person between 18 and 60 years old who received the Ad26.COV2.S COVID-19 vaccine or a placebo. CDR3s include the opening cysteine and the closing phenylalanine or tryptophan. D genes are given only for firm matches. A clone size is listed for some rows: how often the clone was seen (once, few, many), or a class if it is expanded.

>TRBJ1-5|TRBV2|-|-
CASSGQPNSNQPQHF
TGTGCCAGCAGTGGCCAGCCTAATAGCAATCAGCCCCAGCATTTT
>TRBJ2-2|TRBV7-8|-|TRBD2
CASSPGLAPNTGELFF
TGTGCCAGCAGCCCGGGACTAGCACCGAACACCGGGGAGCTGTTTTTT
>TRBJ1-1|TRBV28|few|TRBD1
CASSKQGAWNTEAFF
TGTGCCAGCAGTAAACAGGGGGCTTGGAACACTGAAGCTTTCTTT
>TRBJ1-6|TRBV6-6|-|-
CASSYEWDSPLHF
TGTGCCAGCAGTTACGAGTGGGATTCACCCCTCCACTTT
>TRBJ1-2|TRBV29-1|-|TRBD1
CSARQGADYGYTF
TGCAGCGCCCGACAGGGTGCAGACTATGGCTACACCTTC
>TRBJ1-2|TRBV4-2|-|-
CASSQDFTGHQANYGYTF
TGTGCCAGCAGCCAAGATTTCACGGGACATCAAGCTAACTATGGCTACACCTTC
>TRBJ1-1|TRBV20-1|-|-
CSARTGFEAFF
TGCAGTGCTAGGACAGGTTTTGAAGCTTTCTTT
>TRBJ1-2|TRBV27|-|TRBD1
CASSPGQGKTIYGYTF
TGTGCCAGCAGTCCCGGACAGGGTAAAACGATCTATGGCTACACCTTC
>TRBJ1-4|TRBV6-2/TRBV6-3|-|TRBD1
CASSQSRQGGLFF
TGTGCCAGCAGTCAGAGCCGACAGGGAGGACTGTTTTTT
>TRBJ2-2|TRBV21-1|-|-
CASSKGEGRANTGELFF
TGTGCCAGCAGCAAAGGAGAGGGGAGAGCGAACACCGGGGAGCTGTTTTTT
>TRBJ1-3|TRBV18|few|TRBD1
CASSPVRQGASGNTIYF
TGTGCCAGCTCCCCTGTAAGACAGGGGGCCTCTGGAAACACCATATATTTT
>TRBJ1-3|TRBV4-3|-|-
CASSQDQVSGNTIYF
TGCGCCAGCAGTCAAGATCAGGTCTCTGGAAACACCATATATTTT
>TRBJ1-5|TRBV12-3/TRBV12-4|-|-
CASSLDRNQPQHF
TGTGCCAGCAGTTTAGACAGGAATCAGCCCCAGCATTTT
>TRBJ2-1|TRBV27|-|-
CASSLGGNEQFF
TGTGCCAGCAGTTTAGGGGGCAATGAGCAGTTCTTC
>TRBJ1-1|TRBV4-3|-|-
CASSVRSDTEAFF
TGCGCCAGCAGCGTGCGTTCTGACACTGAAGCTTTCTTT
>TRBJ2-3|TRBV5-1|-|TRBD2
CASSLQSGRWADTQYF
TGCGCCAGCAGCTTGCAGAGCGGGAGATGGGCAGATACGCAGTATTTT
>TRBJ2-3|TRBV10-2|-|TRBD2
CASSPLGLAGTDTQYF
TGCGCCAGCAGTCCTCTCGGACTAGCGGGAACGGATACGCAGTATTTT
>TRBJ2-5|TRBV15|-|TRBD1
CATSARDRGQETQYF
TGTGCCACCAGCGCCCGGGACAGGGGGCAAGAGACCCAGTACTTC
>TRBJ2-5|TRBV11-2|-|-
CATSEELGETQYF
TGTGCCACCTCGGAGGAGCTGGGAGAGACCCAGTACTTC
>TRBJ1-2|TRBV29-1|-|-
CSVEETTTGRDGYTF
TGCAGCGTTGAAGAGACAACAACAGGGAGGGATGGCTACACCTTC
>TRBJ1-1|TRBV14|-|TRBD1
CASSQRQGHTEAFF
TGTGCCAGCAGCCAACGACAGGGGCACACTGAAGCTTTCTTT
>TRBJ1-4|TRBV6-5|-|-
CASSYVQGQGEKLFF
TGTGCCAGCAGTTACGTCCAGGGGCAGGGTGAAAAACTGTTTTTT
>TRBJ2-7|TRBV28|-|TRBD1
CASSYDTGGNEQYF
TGTGCCAGCAGCTACGACACAGGGGGTAACGAGCAGTACTTC
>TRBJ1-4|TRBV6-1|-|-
CASSEFRSTNEKLFF
TGTGCCAGCAGTGAATTCCGCTCAACTAATGAAAAACTGTTTTTT
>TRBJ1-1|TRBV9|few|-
CASSVVPNTEAFF
TGTGCCAGCAGCGTAGTCCCCAACACTGAAGCTTTCTTT
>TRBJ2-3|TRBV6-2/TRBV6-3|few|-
CASSYKGEDTQYF
TGTGCCAGCAGTTACAAAGGGGAAGATACGCAGTATTTT
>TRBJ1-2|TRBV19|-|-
CASTTLRGIGYTF
TGTGCCAGTACCACCCTGAGGGGAATTGGCTACACCTTC
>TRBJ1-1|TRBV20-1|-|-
CRGDSYTEAFF
TGCAGGGGCGACAGCTACACTGAAGCTTTCTTT
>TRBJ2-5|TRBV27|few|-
CASSFVSQETQYF
TGTGCCAGCAGTTTTGTGTCCCAAGAGACCCAGTACTTC
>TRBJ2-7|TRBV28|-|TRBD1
CAIGTDSYSYEQYF
TGTGCCATTGGGACAGATTCATACTCCTACGAGCAGTACTTC
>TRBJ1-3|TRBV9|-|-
CASSIGYENTIYF
TGTGCCAGCAGCATAGGGTACGAGAACACCATATATTTT
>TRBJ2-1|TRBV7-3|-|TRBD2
CASSLQSLAGGNEQFF
TGTGCCAGCAGCTTACAGTCGCTAGCGGGGGGCAATGAGCAGTTCTTC
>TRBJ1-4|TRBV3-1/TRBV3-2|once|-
CASSLSTTNEKLFF
TGTGCCAGCAGCCTTAGTACAACTAATGAAAAACTGTTTTTT
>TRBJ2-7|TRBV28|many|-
CASSLGSIGSYEQYF
TGTGCCAGCAGTTTAGGCAGCATCGGCTCCTACGAGCAGTACTTC
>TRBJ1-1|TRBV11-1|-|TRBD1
CASSPGWDSNTEAFF
TGTGCCAGCAGCCCAGGCTGGGACAGCAACACTGAAGCTTTCTTT
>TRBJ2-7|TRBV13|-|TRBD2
CASSVRGTSGTYEQYF
TGTGCCAGCAGCGTCCGCGGGACTAGCGGGACCTACGAGCAGTACTTC